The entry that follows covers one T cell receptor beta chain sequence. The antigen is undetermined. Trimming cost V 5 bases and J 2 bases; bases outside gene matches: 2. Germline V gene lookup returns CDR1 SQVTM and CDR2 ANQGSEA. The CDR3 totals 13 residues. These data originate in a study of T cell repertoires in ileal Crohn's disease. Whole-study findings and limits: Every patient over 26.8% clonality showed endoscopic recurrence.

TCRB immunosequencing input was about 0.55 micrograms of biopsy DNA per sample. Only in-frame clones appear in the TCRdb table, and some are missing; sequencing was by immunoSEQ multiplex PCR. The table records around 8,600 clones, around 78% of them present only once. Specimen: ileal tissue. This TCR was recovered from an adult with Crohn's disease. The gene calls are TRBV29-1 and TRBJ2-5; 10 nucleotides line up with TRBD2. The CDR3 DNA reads TGCAGCGTTTCTAGCGGGAGTCAAGAGACCCAGTACTTC. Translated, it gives CSVSSGSQETQYF.